This T cell receptor beta chain comes out of a study of blood T cell repertoires in COVID-19. Looking at the study overall: PBMCs, B-cell-depleted T cells, or T cells were the source of the cDNA or gDNA that made up the material.

The germline CDR1 and CDR2 sequences are LNHDA and SQIVND (reference sequence). Between the trimmed V and J ends, which lost 4 bases and 5 bases, there was a span of 14 bases. CDR3 length equals 14 residues. Per the original data handling: Nucleated cell counts were estimated from reference gene primer amplification. Assay used: immunoSEQ multiplex PCR; TCRdb lists only in-frame clones, some missing. V, J and clone size are taken as reported in that table, and D and trimming were inferred from the DNA itself. The sample carries about 200,000 clones, more than 80% recorded once. This receptor was obtained from a woman older than 75 with COVID-19, enrolled during active disease. The V and J genes are TRBV19 and TRBJ1-1, with a possible D match to TRBD1 (5 bases). The specimen was peripheral blood. Here the CDR3 DNA reads TGTGCCAGTAGTACCAGGGTTGTTGGGACTGAAGCTTTCTTT. It specifies CASSTRVVGTEAFF.